These 13 T cell receptor beta chains were sequenced from one sample in a study of shared clonotypes between healthy human individuals. Method: immunoSEQ multiplex PCR; TCRdb's copy keeps in-frame clones and lacks some. The sample includes over a million clones, about 76% of them seen just once. The sample consisted of memory CD4+ T cells sorted from blood. The subset here: CD45RA-negative fraction. The receptors here all came from a man aged 18 to 35 in good health.

V is TRBV7-4 and J is TRBJ2-7; TRBD2 is a possible D gene (6 bases). V was shortened by 7 bases and J by 1 base, with 14 bases between the two germline ends. The germline V gene encodes CDR1 SGHVT and CDR2 SQSDAQ. This CDR3 is 14 amino acids long. The CDR3 nucleotides are TGTGCCAGCACCCAACGTCGGGAGTCCTACGAGCAGTACTTC. It codes for CASTQRRESYEQYF.

On this clone: Other nucleotide sequences from this sample produce the same CDR3. V gene TRBV4-3 combines with J gene TRBJ2-1; 8 bases line up with TRBD2. CDR1 and CDR2 (germline): LGHNA, YSLEER. CDR3 size: 17 residues. V lost 6 bases to trimming and J lost 0 bases; unmatched junction nucleotides: 10. DNA for the CDR3: TGCGCCAGCAGTCACCAATTAGCGGGGAGCTCCTACAATGAGCAGTTCTTC. Translated: CASSHQLAGSSYNEQFF.

The sample holds one count of this clone. The CDR3 loop is CASSRGGGENTEAFF. The CDR3 DNA follows: TGTGCCAGCAGCAGAGGGGGGGGAGAGAACACTGAAGCTTTCTTT. The chain employs TRBV7-2 and TRBJ1-1; a possible D gene is TRBD1 (6 bases). This CDR3 has 15 amino acids. From germline, CDR1 is SGHTA and CDR2 FQGNSA. Deletions cut 5 bases from V and 1 base from J, with 14 bases between.

The rearrangement links TRBV7-9 to TRBJ2-1; 9 nucleotides agree with TRBD2. J was trimmed by 4 bases and V by 0 bases; bases with no gene match: 4. There are 16 residues in the CDR3. Germline CDR1 and CDR2: SEHNR and FQNEAQ (reference sequence). CDR3 nucleotide sequence: TGTGCCAGCAGCTTAGCAATAGCGGGGGCGTACAATGAGCAGTTCTTC. Translated: CASSLAIAGAYNEQFF.

This chain joins TRBV2 and TRBJ2-7; maybe TRBD1 (5 bases). This CDR3 has 13 residues. Germline loops: CDR1 SNHLY, CDR2 FYNNEI. V lost 6 bases to trimming and J lost 6 bases, with 15 bases between them. The CDR3 nucleotides are TGTGCCAGCAGGGACACCTTCTTTGGCGAGCAGTACTTC. It translates to CASRDTFFGEQYF.

V gene TRBV5-6 combines with J gene TRBJ1-6; 7 nucleotides align to TRBD1. CDR3 length equals 14 residues. The trim removed 3 bases at V and 6 bases at J, leaving 3 bases unmatched. The germline CDR1 and CDR2 sequences are SGHDT and YYEEEE. Here the CDR3 DNA reads TGTGCCAGCAGCTCTTACAGGGGTAATTCACCCCTCCACTTT. Translating it yields CASSSYRGNSPLHF.

Comment on this clone: Mismatch with germline at one junction end may stem from a read error. The V and J genes are TRBV10-3 and TRBJ1-1; D is uncertain. Germline V gene sequence: CDR1 ENHRY, CDR2 SYGVKD. This CDR3 comprises 12 residues. The CDR3 protein is CAISKQNSEAFF. The DNA of the CDR3 is TGTGCCATCAGTAAACAGAACTCTGAAGCTTTCTTT.

This chain uses TRBV4-3 with TRBJ2-7; 10 bases align to TRBD1. Germline V gives CDR1 LGHNA, CDR2 YSLEER. V lost 4 bases, J lost 3 bases, and 3 bases stayed unmatched. This CDR3 is 14 amino acids long. DNA for the CDR3: TGCGCCAGCAGCCGCGGGACAGGGGTCTACGAGCAGTACTTC. It yields the protein CASSRGTGVYEQYF.

The gene calls are TRBV7-9 and TRBJ2-1; 8 nucleotides agree with TRBD2. The trim removed 4 bases at V and 6 bases at J, leaving 14 bases unmatched. Germline-derived CDR1 and CDR2 are SEHNR and FQNEAQ (reference sequence). The CDR3 is made up of 17 amino acids. The DNA for the CDR3 is TGTGCCAGCAGCTGGGAAGCCGGCGGGAGGACGGGCAATGAGCAGTTCTTC. Protein: CASSWEAGGRTGNEQFF. Full variable domain (remainder filled in from reference TRBV7-9 and TRBJ2-1): DTGVSQNPRHKITKRGQNVTFRCDPISEHNRLYWYRQTLGQGPEFLTYFQNEAQLEKSRLLSDRFSAERPKGSFSTLEIQRTEQGDSAMYLCASSWEAGGRTGNEQFFGPGTRLTVL.

The rearrangement uses TRBV9 and TRBJ2-3; either TRBD1 or TRBD2 may fit D (5 bases each). CDR1 SGDLS and CDR2 YYNGEE come from the germline V gene. CDR3 length: 14 amino acids. With 3 bases removed from V and 4 bases from J, the gap between germline ends came to 12 bases. The CDR3 DNA is TGTGCCAGCAGCGCCCAAGTGGGGGCAGATACGCAGTATTTT. This gives the protein CASSAQVGADTQYF.

The chain carries TRBV7-5 and TRBJ1-5. TRBV7-5 has pseudogene status. The CDR3 runs to 13 residues. CDR3 DNA sequence: TGTGCCAGAAGCTTAAGGGACAATCAGCCCCAGCATTTT. It encodes CARSLRDNQPQHF.

V and J are TRBV2 and TRBJ2-5; 7 positions match TRBD1. This CDR3 contains 14 residues. V lost 1 base, J lost 5 bases, and 4 bases stayed unmatched. Germline V gene sequence: CDR1 SNHLY, CDR2 FYNNEI. The CDR3 is CASSEVTGSETQYF. The CDR3 coding sequence is TGTGCCAGCAGTGAAGTGACAGGGTCGGAGACCCAGTACTTC.

This sequence joins TRBV28 and TRBJ2-1; 14 bases align to TRBD2. Germline V gene data show CDR1 as MDHEN and CDR2 as SYDVKM. V dropped 6 bases and J dropped 9; count of bases not matched to a gene: 7. The CDR3 is 15 amino acids. CDR3 amino acids: CASSRRLAGGTEQFF. The CDR3, as DNA: TGTGCCAGCAGCCGAAGACTAGCGGGGGGGACTGAGCAGTTCTTC.